The 27 T cell receptor beta chains below were found in one sample sequenced in a study of T cells in Graves' hyperthyroidism and ophthalmopathy. Researchers took RNA transcripts and amplified the TCR beta CDR3 regions from them. Initially, a first-round RT-PCR of the TCR CDR3 employed the HTBI primer set. Using its own MiXCR run on the multiplex PCR reads, TCRdb lists one record per CDR3 protein. The sample yields around 280,000 distinct CDR3 sequences, roughly 15% seen once. Sequencing was done on a sample of blood. These receptors originate from a woman in her forties with Graves' hyperthyroidism.

This clonotype was recorded a few times. V gene TRBV5-6 combines with J gene TRBJ1-5; D unresolved. Trimming shortened V by 2 bases and J by 5 bases, and 11 bases separated the two germline ends. The CDR3 spans 14 residues. Germline CDR1 SGHDT, CDR2 YYEEEE. CDR3 residues: CASSFRHPDQPQHF. CDR3 DNA: TGTGCCAGCAGCTTTCGGCACCCGGATCAGCCCCAGCATTTT.

This clonotype appeared many times. This chain links TRBV3-1 with TRBJ2-1; the D gene is possibly TRBD1 (6 bases). Trimming cost V 0 bases and J 9 bases, with 12 bases left between them. The CDR3 sequence is 14 residues long. Germline CDR1 LGHDT, CDR2 YNNKEL (reference sequence). CDR3 residues: CASSQDGGSGEQFF. In nucleotides, the CDR3 is TGTGCCAGCAGCCAAGATGGGGGCTCGGGTGAGCAGTTCTTC.

The chain joins TRBV19 to TRBJ2-1; 7 bases align to TRBD1. CDR3 size: 17 residues. Germline loops: CDR1 LNHDA, CDR2 SQIVND (reference sequence). Trimming at V came to 4 bases and at J to 4 bases, leaving 13 bases not matched to a gene. CDR3 in amino acids: CASSTLPGQSAYNEQFF. CDR3 sequence (DNA): TGTGCCAGTAGTACCTTGCCGGGACAGAGCGCGTACAATGAGCAGTTCTTC. Variable domain in full (rest from reference TRBV19 and TRBJ2-1): DGGITQSPKYLFRKEGQNVTLSCEQNLNHDAMYWYRQDPGQGLRLIYYSQIVNDFQKGDIAEGYSVSREKKESFPLTVTSAQKNPTAFYLCASSTLPGQSAYNEQFFGPGTRLTVL.

This clonotype was counted only a few times. The chain joins TRBV18 to TRBJ2-4; D call uncertain. Germline lookup yields CDR1 KGHSH and CDR2 LQKENI. Between the trimmed V and J ends, which lost 1 base and 1 base, there was a span of 11 bases. CDR3 length equals 16 residues. CDR3 sequence reads: CASSPQGSVAKNIQYF. Written as DNA, the CDR3 is TGTGCCAGCTCACCACAAGGGTCGGTGGCCAAAAACATTCAGTACTTC.

This clonotype was detected many times. The CDR3 loop is CASSFDSNTEAFF. The CDR3 DNA reads as TGTGCCAGCAGTTTTGACTCGAACACTGAAGCTTTCTTT. V usage is TRBV12-3 or TRBV12-4 and J usage is TRBJ1-1, with unresolved D. CDR3 length: 13 residues. V lost 3 bases, J lost 1 base, and 6 bases lay in between.

The chain couples TRBV6-4 to TRBJ2-3; no clear D. This CDR3 has 12 residues. The germline V gene has CDR1 MRHNA and CDR2 SNTAGT. V lost 0 bases, J lost 5 bases, and 3 bases lay in between. In DNA form, the CDR3 reads TGTGCCAGCAGTGACTCGAGAGATACGCAGTATTTT. The encoded protein is CASSDSRDTQYF.

This clonotype was seen only a few times. The chain joins TRBV18 to TRBJ1-5; D not resolved. V was cut by 3 bases and J by 5 bases, with 11 bases left in between. This CDR3 is 14 amino acids long. Germline V CDR1 and CDR2: KGHSH, LQKENI. CDR3 region: CASSPNVEYQPQHF. CDR3 coding DNA: TGTGCCAGCTCACCCAATGTCGAGTATCAGCCCCAGCATTTT.

This clonotype was detected ten times or more. The V gene is TRBV6-1, the J gene TRBJ1-2, with D possibly TRBD1 on 6 matching bases. V dropped 5 bases and J dropped 7 bases, with 14 bases sitting between them. The CDR3 is 13 amino acids. Germline CDR1 and CDR2: MNHNS and SASEGT. CDR3 in DNA: TGTGCCAGCAGTAGTTGGACAGCGGGTGGCTACACCTTC. Protein: CASSSWTAGGYTF.

In its sample, this clonotype was seen many times. The chain couples TRBV28 to TRBJ2-5; D remains unclear. Germline CDR1 and CDR2: MDHEN and SYDVKM. Trimming left V 6 bases short and J 5 bases short, with 13 bases between. This CDR3 has 13 amino acids. The CDR3 region has the DNA TGTGCCAGCAGCCCGGCGGCGAGGGAGACCCAGTACTTC. It translates to CASSPAARETQYF.

Only a few counts were recorded for this clonotype. This clone may be a read error of a much larger clone one base away. The gene calls are TRBV20-1 and TRBJ1-2; D remains unclear. The CDR3 has 14 residues. Germline V lookup: CDR1 DFQATT, CDR2 SNEGSKA (reference sequence). Here the CDR3 reads CRAVHATAYYGYTF. CDR3 DNA sequence: TGCAGGGCGGTCCATGCAACAGCCTACTATGGCTACACCTTC.

This clonotype was counted between two and nine times. This chain uses TRBV5-1 with TRBJ1-2; TRBD1 agrees at 10 bases. J was trimmed by 4 bases and V by 3 bases; bases with no gene match: 3. This CDR3 has 14 residues. CDR1 is SGHRS, CDR2 YFSETQ, per germline. The CDR3 DNA follows: TGCGCCAGCAGCTCCGGGACAGGGGTCTATGGCTACACCTTC. Its protein product is CASSSGTGVYGYTF.

This clonotype was counted between two and nine times. The chain uses TRBV19 and TRBJ2-7; no clear D. Between the trimmed V and J ends, which lost 5 bases and 2 bases, there was a span of 16 bases. Germline CDR1 reads LNHDA; CDR2 reads SQIVND (reference sequence). The CDR3 loop spans 15 amino acids. In DNA, the CDR3 is TGTGCCAGTAGTCCAATCGTCGGTAGCCCCTACGAGCAGTACTTC. This gives the protein CASSPIVGSPYEQYF. Looking up the rest from reference TRBV19 and TRBJ2-7 gives the full variable domain: DGGITQSPKYLFRKEGQNVTLSCEQNLNHDAMYWYRQDPGQGLRLIYYSQIVNDFQKGDIAEGYSVSREKKESFPLTVTSAQKNPTAFYLCASSPIVGSPYEQYFGPGTRLTVT.

In this sample, this clonotype turned up a few times. The rearrangement uses TRBV7-8 and TRBJ2-1; D call uncertain. The germline V gene encodes CDR1 SGHVS and CDR2 FQNEAQ. With 7 bases removed from V and 7 bases from J, the gap between germline ends came to 17 bases. This CDR3 contains 14 residues. The CDR3 region has the DNA TGTGCCAGCACCTCTAGATGGACCCCTAATGAGCAGTTCTTC. This encodes CASTSRWTPNEQFF.

This clonotype was seen more than once but under ten times. The genes are TRBV13 and TRBJ1-1; D unclear. Germline-derived CDR1 and CDR2 are PRHDT and FYEKMQ (reference sequence). V was clipped by 1 base and J by 0 bases, with 18 bases between them. The CDR3 is 18 residues long. The CDR3 DNA reads TGTGCCAGCAGCTTAGCCTTGGGTAGCACCCACCTGAACACTGAAGCTTTCTTT. Protein: CASSLALGSTHLNTEAFF.

To note about this clonotype: At one end, the junction sequence differs from germline, possibly due to a read error. The chain has TRBV6-2 or TRBV6-3 and TRBJ2-1, with a tentative D call TRBD2 (6 bases). The germline gives CDR1 MNHEY, CDR2 SVGEGT. The CDR3 runs 15 residues. CDR3: CASSLGLTIYNEQLF. As DNA, the CDR3 is TGTGCCAGCAGCCTGGGACTGACAATATACAATGAGCAGCTCTTC.

This clonotype appeared many times. The CDR3 bases are TGCAGTGCTAGAGATGCGAGTGCCTACGAGCAGTACTTC. Encoded protein: CSARDASAYEQYF. The chain joins TRBV20-1 to TRBJ2-7; no firm D call. The CDR3 length is 13 residues. Trimming took 0 bases from V and 2 from J, leaving 8 bases between them. Per the germline V gene, CDR1 is DFQATT and CDR2 is SNEGSKA (reference sequence).

This clonotype was seen more than once but under ten times. V is TRBV5-1 and J is TRBJ1-1, with TRBD1 matching over 8 bases. The germline CDR1 and CDR2 sequences are SGHRS and YFSETQ. The CDR3 runs 16 residues. V was clipped by 4 bases and J by 0 bases; unmatched bases: 8. CDR3 sequence reads: CASSMTGANMNTEAFF. The CDR3 DNA reads TGCGCCAGCAGCATGACAGGGGCGAACATGAACACTGAAGCTTTCTTT.

This clonotype appeared a few times. V gene TRBV10-3 combines with J gene TRBJ1-3; 7 bases map to TRBD1. Germline-derived CDR1 and CDR2 are ENHRY and SYGVKD. The CDR3 sequence is 15 residues long. The J segment lost 2 bases and the V segment lost 2 bases, leaving 3 bases of the junction unmatched. As DNA, the CDR3 is TGTGCCATCAGTGAGCGGGACAGTGCTGGAAACACCATATATTTT. Protein product: CAISERDSAGNTIYF.

This clonotype was found many times. V and J are TRBV30 and TRBJ2-7; tentatively, D is TRBD2 (6 bases). Trimming stripped 2 bases from V and 5 bases from J, with 16 bases between. CDR1 is GTSNPN and CDR2 is SVGIG in the germline V gene (reference sequence). This CDR3 region has 14 residues. The CDR3 coding sequence is TGTGCCTGGAGTCTGAGCCGGGAGAGGCACGAGCAGTACTTC. This encodes CAWSLSRERHEQYF.

In this sample, this clonotype turned up a few times. This rearrangement joins TRBV28 to TRBJ2-5; TRBD1 aligns across 11 bases. CDR1 is MDHEN, CDR2 SYDVKM, per germline. CDR3 length: 16 amino acids. Germline trimming cut 3 bases from V and 2 bases from J; bases unmatched to any gene: 5. CDR3 nucleotide sequence: TGTGCCAGCAGTTTCATCGGGACAGGGGGGCAAGAGACCCAGTACTTC. Translating gives CASSFIGTGGQETQYF.

The chain links TRBV15 to TRBJ1-5; no clear D. This CDR3 is 16 amino acids long. V gave up 3 bases and J gave up 3 bases, with 15 bases separating them. The germline V gene has CDR1 LNHNV and CDR2 YYDKDF (reference sequence). The CDR3 region is CATSRVVGGNNQPQHF. The CDR3 bases are TGTGCCACCAGCAGGGTAGTCGGAGGGAACAATCAGCCCCAGCATTTT.

This clonotype is judged medium-sized. The chain combines TRBV2 with TRBJ1-1; D is unresolved. CDR1 SNHLY and CDR2 FYNNEI come from the germline V gene. This CDR3 is 13 amino acids long. V dropped 3 bases and J dropped 1 base, with 6 bases sitting between them. CDR3 nucleotides: TGTGCCAGCAGTGAGGGCAGGAACACTGAAGCTTTCTTT. Translation: CASSEGRNTEAFF.

This clonotype has at least ten counts. The V call is TRBV7-2, the J call TRBJ2-5; no definite D call. The CDR3 contains 11 residues. Trimming pared 3 bases from V and 7 bases from J, leaving 6 bases between. CDR1 is SGHTA, CDR2 FQGNSA, per germline. The CDR3 nucleotides read TGTGCCAGCAGCTTTACCTCGACCCAGTACTTC. This codes for CASSFTSTQYF.

A word on this clonotype: A much larger clone lies a single base off, so this may be a read error. The rearrangement joins TRBV4-1 to TRBJ2-5; D possibly corresponds to TRBD2 (5 bases). The J call may be in error: the DNA end matches TRBJ2-1 better. From germline, CDR1 is MGHRA and CDR2 YSYEKL. The CDR3 is 14 amino acids. The CDR3 region has the DNA TGCGCCAGCAGACCCCGAGGGAGTGGGGAGACCCAGTTCTTC. It yields the protein CASRPRGSGETQFF.

This sequence joins TRBV5-1 and TRBJ1-1, with a possible D match to TRBD1 (5 bases). CDR3 length: 15 amino acids. Per germline, CDR1 SGHRS and CDR2 YFSETQ. V was clipped by 0 bases and J by 5 bases, with 14 bases between them. The chain's CDR3 is CASSLAPGGGTEAFF. CDR3 DNA sequence: TGCGCCAGCAGCTTGGCCCCCGGGGGTGGGACTGAAGCTTTCTTT.

This clonotype was detected a few times. V usage is TRBV7-3 and J usage is TRBJ2-4, with 11 bases lining up with TRBD2. This CDR3 spans 17 amino acids. V lost 5 bases and J lost 1; bases outside the gene matches: 7. Germline loops: CDR1 SGHTA, CDR2 FQGTGA. In nucleotides, the CDR3 is TGTGCCAGCAGCACACCCGGGACTAGCGGCGCCAAAAACATTCAGTACTTC. This codes for CASSTPGTSGAKNIQYF.

This clonotype was counted a single time. The V gene is TRBV5-1, the J gene TRBJ2-7; TRBD1 matches 10 bases. This CDR3 comprises 16 residues. The germline gives CDR1 SGHRS, CDR2 YFSETQ. Losses at the gene ends were 0 bases for V and 7 bases for J; bases not matched to a gene: 10. CDR3 coding DNA: TGCGCCAGCAGCTTGGGCCGGACAGGGGGGTCTTTGGAGCAGTACTTC. It translates to CASSLGRTGGSLEQYF.